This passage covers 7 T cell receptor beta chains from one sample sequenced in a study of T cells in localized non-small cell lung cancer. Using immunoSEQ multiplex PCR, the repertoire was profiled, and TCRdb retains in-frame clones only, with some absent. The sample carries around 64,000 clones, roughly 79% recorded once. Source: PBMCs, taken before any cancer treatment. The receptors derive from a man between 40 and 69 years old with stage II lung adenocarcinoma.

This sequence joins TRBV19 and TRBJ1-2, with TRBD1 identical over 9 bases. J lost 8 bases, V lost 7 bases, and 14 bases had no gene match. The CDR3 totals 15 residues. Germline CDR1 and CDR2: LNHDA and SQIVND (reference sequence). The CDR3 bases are TGTGCCAGTACCAATCCGGGGACAGGGCCATTAGGCTACACCTTC. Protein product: CASTNPGTGPLGYTF.

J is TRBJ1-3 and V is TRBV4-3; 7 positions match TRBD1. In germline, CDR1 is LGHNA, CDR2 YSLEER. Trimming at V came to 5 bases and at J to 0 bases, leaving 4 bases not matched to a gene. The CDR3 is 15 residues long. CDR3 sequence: CASSGTVSSGNTIYF. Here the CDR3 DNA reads TGCGCCAGCAGCGGGACAGTCTCCTCTGGAAACACCATATATTTT.

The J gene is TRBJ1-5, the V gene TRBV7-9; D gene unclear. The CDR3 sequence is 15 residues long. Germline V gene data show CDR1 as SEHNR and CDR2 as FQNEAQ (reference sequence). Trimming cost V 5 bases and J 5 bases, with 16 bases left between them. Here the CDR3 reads CASSKDAQIDQPQHF. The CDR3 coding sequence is TGTGCCAGCAGCAAAGACGCCCAGATAGATCAGCCCCAGCATTTT. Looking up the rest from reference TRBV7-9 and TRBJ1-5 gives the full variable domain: DTGVSQNPRHKITKRGQNVTFRCDPISEHNRLYWYRQTLGQGPEFLTYFQNEAQLEKSRLLSDRFSAERPKGSFSTLEIQRTEQGDSAMYLCASSKDAQIDQPQHFGDGTRLSIL.

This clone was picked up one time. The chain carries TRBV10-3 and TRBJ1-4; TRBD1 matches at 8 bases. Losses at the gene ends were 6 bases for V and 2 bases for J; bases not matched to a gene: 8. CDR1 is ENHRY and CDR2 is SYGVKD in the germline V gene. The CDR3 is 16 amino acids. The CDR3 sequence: CAISRDRGGTNEKLFF. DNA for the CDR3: TGTGCCATCAGCCGCGACAGGGGCGGCACTAATGAAAAACTGTTTTTT.

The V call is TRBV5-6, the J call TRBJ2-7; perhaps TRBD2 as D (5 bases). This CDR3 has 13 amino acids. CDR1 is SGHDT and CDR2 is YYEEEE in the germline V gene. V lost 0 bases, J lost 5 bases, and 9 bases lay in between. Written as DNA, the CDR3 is TGTGCCAGCAGCTTGGTGGAGGCCAACGAGCAGTACTTC. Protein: CASSLVEANEQYF.

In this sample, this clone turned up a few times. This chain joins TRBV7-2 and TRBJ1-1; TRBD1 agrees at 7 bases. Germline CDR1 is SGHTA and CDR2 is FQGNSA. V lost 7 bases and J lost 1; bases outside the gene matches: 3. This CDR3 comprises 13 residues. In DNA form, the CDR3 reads TGTGCCAGCAAAGCAGGGGGGAACACTGAAGCTTTCTTT. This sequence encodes CASKAGGNTEAFF.

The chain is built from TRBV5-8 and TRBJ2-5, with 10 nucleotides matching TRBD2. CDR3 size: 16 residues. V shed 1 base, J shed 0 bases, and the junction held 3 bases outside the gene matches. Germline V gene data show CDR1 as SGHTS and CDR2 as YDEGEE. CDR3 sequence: CASSLWTSGYQETQYF. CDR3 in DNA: TGTGCCAGCAGCTTGTGGACTAGCGGTTACCAAGAGACCCAGTACTTC.